The 17 T cell receptor beta chains below all came from one sample that was sequenced in a study of T cell repertoires in cytomegalovirus infection. TCRdb itself ran the reads through MiXCR, one entry per CDR3 protein. The sample yields hundreds of thousands of distinct CDR3 sequences, 25% to 30% seen once. No antigen has been identified for these receptors. This material consisted of cultured PBMCs, taken from culture after CMV antigen stimulation. The receptors were gathered from a human donor in good health (CMV status not recorded). Some clones in this sample may be carry-over from other donors' samples.

This clonotype appeared a few times. The V gene is TRBV12-3 or TRBV12-4, the J gene TRBJ2-5; D is unresolved. Trimming pared 3 bases from V and 4 bases from J, leaving 6 bases between. This CDR3 contains 12 residues. DNA for the CDR3: TGTGCCAGCAGTTTTAGGGCAGAGACCCAGTACTTC. Its translation: CASSFRAETQYF.

The V and J genes are TRBV4-2 and TRBJ2-1; D is undetermined. Trimming pared 1 base from V and 2 bases from J, leaving 15 bases between. This CDR3 is built from 17 residues. Germline CDR1 and CDR2: LGHNA and YNFKEQ. The CDR3 here is CASSQVIGPSTYNEQFF. CDR3 DNA: TGTGCCAGCAGCCAAGTCATCGGGCCGTCTACCTACAATGAGCAGTTCTTC.

The rearrangement links TRBV19 to TRBJ1-5; 8 positions match TRBD1. The CDR3 has 19 residues. Germline V gene data show CDR1 as LNHDA and CDR2 as SQIVND (reference sequence). V gave up 3 bases and J gave up 0 bases; unmatched junction bases: 13. The CDR3 DNA follows: TGTGCCAGTAGTATTTACAGGGGGAGGTATAGTTATAGCAATCAGCCCCAGCATTTT. This translates into CASSIYRGRYSYSNQPQHF. The variable domain in full, completed from reference TRBV19 and TRBJ1-5, reads DGGITQSPKYLFRKEGQNVTLSCEQNLNHDAMYWYRQDPGQGLRLIYYSQIVNDFQKGDIAEGYSVSREKKESFPLTVTSAQKNPTAFYLCASSIYRGRYSYSNQPQHFGDGTRLSIL.

CDR3 amino acids: CASRSGQGNQPQHF. The CDR3 nucleotides read TGTGCCAGCAGGAGTGGACAGGGCAATCAGCCCCAGCATTTT. The genes are TRBV25-1 and TRBJ1-5; TRBD1 aligns across 7 bases. The CDR3 length is 14 residues. Germline V gene sequence: CDR1 MGHDK, CDR2 SYGVNS. Trimming removed 6 bases from V and 2 bases from J; junction bases left unmatched: 4.

The rearrangement joins TRBV12-5 to TRBJ2-2, with TRBD1 matching 9 bases. This CDR3 spans 16 amino acids. The ends lost 5 bases at V and 5 bases at J; junction bases unmatched: 9. Germline V gives CDR1 LGHNT, CDR2 FRNRAP. CDR3 DNA sequence: TGTGCTAGTGGTCCCTGGGACAGGGTCGATACCGGGGAGCTGTTTTTT. It specifies CASGPWDRVDTGELFF.

This clonotype was observed a few times. This chain joins TRBV7-2 and TRBJ2-7; 9 bases line up with TRBD2. Germline V gene data show CDR1 as SGHTA and CDR2 as FQGNSA. Trimming cost V 5 bases and J 5 bases; bases outside gene matches: 10. The CDR3 has 15 amino acids. The CDR3 protein is CASSPEGLATHEQYF. The CDR3 DNA reads as TGTGCCAGCAGCCCAGAAGGACTAGCGACACACGAGCAGTACTTC.

V usage is TRBV5-4 and J usage is TRBJ2-7; TRBD2 matches at 8 bases. Trimming removed 4 bases from V and 6 bases from J; junction bases left unmatched: 9. Germline CDR1 SGHNT, CDR2 YYREEE (reference sequence). The CDR3 sequence is 14 residues long. The CDR3 nucleotides read TGTGCCAGCAGCGAGGGACTAGGACTGGGCGAGCAGTACTTC. It encodes CASSEGLGLGEQYF.

This clonotype was observed a few times. The chain combines TRBV28 with TRBJ2-1; the D is unclear. Between the trimmed V and J ends, which lost 2 bases and 7 bases, there was a span of 6 bases. Germline V lookup: CDR1 MDHEN, CDR2 SYDVKM. The CDR3 runs 12 residues. CDR3 sequence reads: CASSLPGNEQFF. In DNA form, the CDR3 reads TGTGCCAGCAGTTTACCCGGTAATGAGCAGTTCTTC.

CDR3 DNA: TGTGCCAGCAGGGAGCAGGACAGGGCCCCCTACGAGCAGTACTTC. Encoded protein: CASREQDRAPYEQYF. V is TRBV6-1 and J is TRBJ2-7, with TRBD1 identical over 8 bases. V shed 6 bases and J 2 bases; nucleotides not matched to a gene: 9. Germline V gene lookup returns CDR1 MNHNS and CDR2 SASEGT. The CDR3 totals 15 residues.

CDR3 protein: CSARVAGSSYEQYF. CDR3 coding DNA: TGCAGTGCTAGAGTAGCGGGGAGCTCCTACGAGCAGTACTTC. V gene TRBV20-1 combines with J gene TRBJ2-7, with 8 bases aligning to TRBD2. With 1 base clipped from V and 0 bases from J, the junction kept 2 bases outside the gene matches. The CDR3 is made up of 14 amino acids. Germline V gives CDR1 DFQATT, CDR2 SNEGSKA (reference sequence).

This clonotype was recorded many times. The rearrangement uses TRBV5-5 and TRBJ2-7; D assignment may be TRBD1 or TRBD2 (6 bases each). The V and J ends lost 2 bases and 1 base respectively, with 10 bases between them. Germline loops: CDR1 SGHKS, CDR2 YYEKEE (reference sequence). The CDR3 is 14 amino acids. CDR3 in DNA: TGTGCCAGCAGCTTACGGGGGCCATCCTACGAGCAGTACTTC. This encodes CASSLRGPSYEQYF.

This clonotype was observed a few times. The chain uses TRBV27 and TRBJ2-1; a weak D match, TRBD2 (5 bases). V was shortened by 1 base and J by 0 bases, with 10 bases between the two germline ends. Germline CDR1 and CDR2: MNHEY and SMNVEV (reference sequence). This CDR3 is 16 amino acids long. CDR3: CASSLFGGLSYNEQFF. The CDR3 DNA sequence: TGTGCCAGCAGTTTATTCGGCGGACTCTCCTACAATGAGCAGTTCTTC.

This clonotype was counted at least ten times. This rearrangement joins TRBV11-2 to TRBJ1-1, with D uncertain. V was shortened by 3 bases and J by 6 bases, with 11 bases between the two germline ends. Germline lookup yields CDR1 SGHAT and CDR2 FQNNGV. The CDR3 is 13 residues long. CDR3 residues: CASSFSGFSEAFF. The CDR3 nucleotides are TGTGCCAGCAGCTTTTCGGGGTTCTCTGAAGCTTTCTTT.

The chain recombines TRBV19 with TRBJ1-5; unclear D gene. The CDR3 runs to 14 residues. Trimming stripped 4 bases from V and 2 bases from J, with 9 bases between. Germline-derived CDR1 and CDR2 are LNHDA and SQIVND (reference sequence). CDR3 nucleotide sequence: TGTGCCAGTAGTACCCAACTGCGCAATCAGCCCCAGCATTTT. This encodes CASSTQLRNQPQHF.

This clonotype was seen more than once but under ten times. CDR3 sequence: CASSTLLAKEKLFF. DNA of the CDR3: TGTGCCAGTAGTACCCTTCTGGCGAAGGAAAAACTGTTTTTT. This chain uses TRBV19 with TRBJ1-4; no definite D call. The CDR3 is 14 amino acids. Germline CDR1 and CDR2: LNHDA and SQIVND (reference sequence). V was cut by 4 bases and J by 8 bases, with 14 bases left in between.

This clonotype was seen ten or more times. The CDR3 spells CASSSPHPERNDREDPDTQYF. The CDR3 DNA is TGTGCCAGCAGCTCTCCTCACCCTGAGCGCAACGACAGGGAGGACCCAGATACGCAGTATTTT. V and J are TRBV7-9 and TRBJ2-3; TRBD1 is a possible D gene (7 bases). Germline CDR1 SEHNR, CDR2 FQNEAQ (reference sequence). The germline V and J ends were trimmed by 4 bases and 4 bases, with 33 bases remaining between them. This CDR3 region has 21 residues.

In this sample, this clonotype turned up a few times. This sequence joins TRBV20-1 and TRBJ2-3; 10 positions agree with TRBD2. CDR1 is DFQATT, CDR2 SNEGSKA, per germline (reference sequence). Unmatched junction bases numbered 9, after V lost 4 bases and J lost 2 bases. The CDR3 consists of 16 residues. CDR3 in DNA: TGCAGTGCTAAAGCGGGAGGGGATCTGGTCACAGATACGCAGTATTTT. Encoded protein: CSAKAGGDLVTDTQYF.